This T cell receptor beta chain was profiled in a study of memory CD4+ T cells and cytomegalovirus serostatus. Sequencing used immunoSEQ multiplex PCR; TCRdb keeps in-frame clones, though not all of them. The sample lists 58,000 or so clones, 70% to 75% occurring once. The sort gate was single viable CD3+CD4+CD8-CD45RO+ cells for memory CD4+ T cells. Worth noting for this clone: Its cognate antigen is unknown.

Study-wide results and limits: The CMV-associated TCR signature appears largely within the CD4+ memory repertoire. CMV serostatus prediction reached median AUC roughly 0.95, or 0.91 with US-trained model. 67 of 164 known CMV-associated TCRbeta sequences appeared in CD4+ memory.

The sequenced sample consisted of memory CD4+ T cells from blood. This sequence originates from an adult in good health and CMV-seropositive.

The chain's CDR3 is CAVGLPGAFF. In DNA form, the CDR3 reads TGTGCCGTCGGGCTCCCCGGGGCTTTCTTT. V and J are TRBV30 and TRBJ1-1; no definite D call. Trimming stripped 8 bases from V and 11 bases from J, with 15 bases between. Germline CDR1 is GTSNPN and CDR2 is SVGIG (reference sequence). The CDR3 runs 10 residues.